These 31 T cell receptor beta chains originate from one sample sequenced in a study of T cell changes during pregnancy in multiple sclerosis. Some clones are missing from TCRdb's copy, which holds only in-frame ones; the method was immunoSEQ multiplex PCR. The sample carries 45,000 to 60,000 clones, more than 85% recorded once. The source was peripheral blood, collected after pregnancy. These receptors were collected from a female donor in good health, enrolled as a control in a pregnancy study.

The V call is TRBV6-1, the J call TRBJ2-7, with a possible D match to TRBD2 (6 bases). This CDR3 is 15 amino acids long. V dropped 4 bases and J dropped 6 bases, with 19 bases sitting between them. Germline V gene data show CDR1 as MNHNS and CDR2 as SASEGT. The CDR3 here is CASSGDYAGWGEQYF. For the CDR3, the DNA is TGTGCCAGCAGTGGAGACTATGCGGGGTGGGGCGAGCAGTACTTC.

V usage is TRBV19 and J usage is TRBJ2-1; 7 bases fit TRBD2. CDR3 length equals 19 residues. Unmatched junction bases numbered 14, after V lost 3 bases and J lost 0 bases. Germline lookup yields CDR1 LNHDA and CDR2 SQIVND (reference sequence). CDR3 region: CASSIGRTSWSSSYNEQFF. As DNA, the CDR3 is TGTGCCAGTAGTATCGGGAGGACTAGTTGGTCGAGCTCCTACAATGAGCAGTTCTTC.

This chain joins TRBV4-2 and TRBJ2-1, with TRBD2 identical over 7 bases. This CDR3 is built from 17 residues. CDR1 and CDR2 from the germline V gene are LGHNA and YNFKEQ. V lost 1 base, J lost 8 bases, and 14 bases stayed unmatched. CDR3 loop: CASSQGGGAGAADEQFF. Written as DNA, the CDR3 is TGTGCCAGCAGCCAAGGAGGAGGGGCGGGAGCGGCGGATGAGCAGTTCTTC.

V gene TRBV5-1 combines with J gene TRBJ1-3, with TRBD1 identical over 7 bases. Germline-derived CDR1 and CDR2 are SGHRS and YFSETQ. V lost 4 bases, J lost 4 bases, and 5 bases stayed unmatched. CDR3 length: 14 amino acids. The CDR3 coding sequence is TGCGCCAGCAGCCCAGGGGGTGGAGGAAACACCATATATTTT. It encodes CASSPGGGGNTIYF.

This rearrangement joins TRBV19 to TRBJ1-1; 7 nucleotides align to TRBD1. This CDR3 region has 14 residues. Losses at the gene ends were 1 base for V and 1 base for J; bases not matched to a gene: 0. Germline V gene data show CDR1 as LNHDA and CDR2 as SQIVND (reference sequence). This CDR3 is CASSIGDRNTEAFF. CDR3 sequence (DNA): TGTGCCAGTAGTATAGGGGACAGGAACACTGAAGCTTTCTTT.

The chain uses TRBV5-1 and TRBJ2-7, with D unclear. Trimming left V 4 bases short and J 0 bases short, with 14 bases between. The CDR3 spans 15 residues. Germline CDR1 is SGHRS and CDR2 is YFSETQ. The CDR3: CASSRQTISSYEQYF. CDR3 in DNA: TGCGCCAGCAGCAGGCAGACAATTAGCTCCTACGAGCAGTACTTC.

This clone showed up just once. The V and J genes are TRBV7-9 and TRBJ1-2; no clear D. The CDR3 is made up of 14 amino acids. The V and J ends lost 6 bases and 3 bases respectively, with 14 bases between them. The germline gives CDR1 SEHNR, CDR2 FQNEAQ (reference sequence). This chain's CDR3 is CASSFSEGDYGYTF. Here the CDR3 DNA reads TGTGCCAGCAGTTTCAGCGAGGGAGACTATGGCTACACCTTC.

This clone appeared once. The chain carries TRBV6-6 and TRBJ2-5; D remains ambiguous. Trimming cost V 7 bases and J 3 bases, with 15 bases left between them. This CDR3 spans 14 amino acids. The V gene's germline CDR1 is MNHNY and CDR2 SVGAGI (reference sequence). CDR3 protein: CASTPWRIEETQYF. The CDR3 DNA reads TGTGCCAGCACCCCCTGGAGAATTGAAGAGACCCAGTACTTC.

The rearrangement uses TRBV2 and TRBJ2-1; 12 nucleotides match TRBD1. Germline CDR1 SNHLY, CDR2 FYNNEI. The J segment lost 7 bases and the V segment lost 6 bases, leaving 7 bases of the junction unmatched. The CDR3 is 15 amino acids. This CDR3 is CASSPGQGALNEQFF. In nucleotides, the CDR3 is TGTGCCAGCAGCCCGGGACAGGGGGCTTTGAATGAGCAGTTCTTC. Variable domain in full (rest from reference TRBV2 and TRBJ2-1): EPEVTQTPSHQVTQMGQEVILRCVPISNHLYFYWYRQILGQKVEFLVSFYNNEISEKSEIFDDQFSVERPDGSNFTLKIRSTKLEDSAMYFCASSPGQGALNEQFFGPGTRLTVL.

This chain connects TRBV6-4 to TRBJ2-5, with a weak D call TRBD2 (7 bases). This CDR3 has 16 amino acids. Trimming cost V 5 bases and J 2 bases, with 18 bases left between them. Germline V gene sequence: CDR1 MRHNA, CDR2 SNTAGT. The CDR3 DNA sequence: TGTGCCAGCAGTCCCGCTGGGGGGGGCACACAAGAGACCCAGTACTTC. As protein: CASSPAGGGTQETQYF.

The chain joins TRBV10-1 to TRBJ2-1, with D possibly TRBD2 on 5 matching bases. CDR3 length: 15 amino acids. The germline V and J ends were trimmed by 0 bases and 4 bases, with 10 bases remaining between them. CDR1 is WNHNN, CDR2 SYGVQD, per germline (reference sequence). The CDR3: CASSESDSTYNEQFF. The CDR3 nucleotides are TGCGCCAGCAGTGAGTCGGACTCTACGTACAATGAGCAGTTCTTC.

The rearrangement joins TRBV14 to TRBJ2-5; D might be TRBD2 (5 bases). Trimming pared 1 base from V and 5 bases from J, leaving 8 bases between. This CDR3 region has 13 residues. Germline CDR1 SGHDN, CDR2 FVKESK. In DNA form, the CDR3 reads TGTGCCAGCAGCCAAGGGCGCGGGGAGACCCAGTACTTC. It is translated as CASSQGRGETQYF.

The V call is TRBV5-4, the J call TRBJ1-1; D remains ambiguous. Between the trimmed V and J ends, which lost 5 bases and 4 bases, there was a span of 18 bases. There are 15 residues in the CDR3. Germline values: CDR1 SGHNT, CDR2 YYREEE (reference sequence). This CDR3 is CASRPLEGTITEAFF. The CDR3 DNA follows: TGTGCCAGCAGGCCCCTCGAGGGAACAATCACTGAAGCTTTCTTT.

This chain uses TRBV7-8 with TRBJ1-2, with D possibly being TRBD1 (6 bases). CDR3 length: 14 amino acids. V shed 0 bases and J shed 8 bases, with 13 bases lying between them. CDR1 is SGHVS, CDR2 FQNEAQ, per germline. CDR3 in DNA: TGTGCCAGCAGCTTAGCGGGGTCAGGGGAGGGCTACACCTTC. This encodes CASSLAGSGEGYTF.

This clone was counted a single time. The chain has TRBV27 and TRBJ2-2; D uncertain. CDR3 size: 14 residues. Germline CDR1 and CDR2: MNHEY and SMNVEV (reference sequence). Trimming took off 4 bases at V and 4 bases at J, with 10 bases between the two ends. The CDR3 region is CASSSIEITGELFF. In nucleotides, the CDR3 is TGTGCCAGCAGTTCGATTGAGATCACCGGGGAGCTGTTTTTT.

The chain carries TRBV28 and TRBJ1-2; possible D gene TRBD1, 6 bases. The CDR3 length is 12 residues. The V gene lost 6 bases and the J gene lost 6 bases, with 11 bases spanning the gap. The germline V gene encodes CDR1 MDHEN and CDR2 SYDVKM. The CDR3: CASSNRDDGYTF. The CDR3 coding sequence is TGTGCCAGCAGCAACAGGGATGATGGCTACACCTTC.

CDR3 sequence reads: CASSSEGATNEKLFF. As DNA, the CDR3 is TGTGCCAGCAGTTCCGAGGGAGCAACTAATGAAAAACTGTTTTTT. The genes are TRBV6-5 and TRBJ1-4; D is ambiguous. The V gene lost 4 bases and the J gene lost 0 bases, with 9 bases spanning the gap. The CDR3 is made up of 15 amino acids. Germline CDR1 is MNHEY and CDR2 is SVGAGI.

The V gene is TRBV7-2, the J gene TRBJ1-3, with a tentative D call TRBD1 (6 bases). This CDR3 has 14 amino acids. Trimming shortened V by 5 bases and J by 3 bases, and 11 bases separated the two germline ends. Germline CDR1 and CDR2: SGHTA and FQGNSA. The CDR3 loop reads CASSTGQVGNTIYF. In DNA, the CDR3 is TGTGCCAGCAGCACGGGACAAGTTGGAAACACCATATATTTT.

The CDR3 spells CASSRGEGFSYEQYF. The CDR3 DNA reads TGCGCCAGCAGCCGGGGGGAGGGCTTTTCCTACGAGCAGTACTTC. The chain uses TRBV4-3 and TRBJ2-7; 7 positions match TRBD2. J was trimmed by 1 base and V by 4 bases; bases with no gene match: 7. There are 15 residues in the CDR3. CDR1 and CDR2 from the germline V gene are LGHNA and YSLEER.

The chain joins TRBV5-4 to TRBJ1-2; maybe TRBD1 (6 bases). V was trimmed by 3 bases and J by 2 bases, leaving 8 bases between them. This CDR3 contains 13 residues. Germline lookup yields CDR1 SGHNT and CDR2 YYREEE (reference sequence). The CDR3 DNA reads as TGTGCCAGCAGCTGGGACACGAACTATGGCTACACCTTC. Amino acids: CASSWDTNYGYTF.

The CDR3 sequence: CASSYSQGLNTEAFF. CDR3 DNA: TGTGCCAGCAGTTACTCCCAGGGATTGAACACTGAAGCTTTCTTT. The chain has TRBV6-5 and TRBJ1-1; tentative D call: TRBD1 (5 bases). Germline CDR1 reads MNHEY; CDR2 reads SVGAGI. Trimming shortened V by 0 bases and J by 0 bases, and 8 bases separated the two germline ends. CDR3 length: 15 residues.

V is TRBV18 and J is TRBJ1-5; possibly TRBD1 for D (5 bases). V was cut by 5 bases and J by 7 bases, with 15 bases left in between. Germline V gives CDR1 KGHSH, CDR2 LQKENI. The CDR3 sequence is 14 residues long. The CDR3 coding sequence is TGTGCCAGCTCAGGGGCGTCGGGAGGACAGCCCCAGCATTTT. Protein: CASSGASGGQPQHF.

A single count supports this clone. The V and J genes are TRBV18 and TRBJ2-7; 15 nucleotides align to TRBD2. J gave up 3 bases and V 3 bases, and 3 bases lay outside the gene matches. This CDR3 region has 16 residues. Germline CDR1 KGHSH, CDR2 LQKENI. The CDR3 DNA is TGTGCCAGCTCACCGGGACTAGCGGGGGGATTCTACGAGCAGTACTTC. Protein product: CASSPGLAGGFYEQYF. Filled out from reference TRBV18 and TRBJ2-7, the complete variable domain reads NAGVMQNPRHLVRRRGQEARLRCSPMKGHSHVYWYRQLPEEGLKFMVYLQKENIIDESGMPKERFSAEFPKEGPSILRIQQVVRGDSAAYFCASSPGLAGGFYEQYFGPGTRLTVT.

The chain joins TRBV6-5 to TRBJ1-2, with D possibly matching TRBD1 (6 bases). V lost 6 bases to trimming and J lost 3 bases, with 11 bases between them. CDR3 size: 13 residues. Germline values: CDR1 MNHEY, CDR2 SVGAGI. CDR3 protein: CASRRTDHYGYTF. As DNA, the CDR3 is TGTGCCAGCAGAAGGACAGATCACTATGGCTACACCTTC.

V usage is TRBV27 and J usage is TRBJ2-1, with D possibly TRBD2 on 7 matching bases. The germline V gene encodes CDR1 MNHEY and CDR2 SMNVEV (reference sequence). The CDR3 length is 16 residues. V gave up 5 bases and J gave up 6 bases, with 20 bases separating them. The DNA for the CDR3 is TGTGCCAGCAGTGGGGGCCAGTGGCGGGAGCGCAATGAGCAGTTCTTC. This gives the protein CASSGGQWRERNEQFF.

The chain is built from TRBV2 and TRBJ1-3; D uncertain. V dropped 1 base and J dropped 0 bases, with 4 bases sitting between them. CDR1 and CDR2 (germline): SNHLY, FYNNEI. The CDR3 covers 14 residues. The CDR3 loop reads CASSEGVSGNTIYF. In DNA, the CDR3 is TGTGCCAGCAGTGAAGGAGTCTCTGGAAACACCATATATTTT.

The V and J genes are TRBV4-1 and TRBJ2-3; 9 bases agree with TRBD2. The CDR3 consists of 16 residues. Germline V lookup: CDR1 MGHRA, CDR2 YSYEKL. J was trimmed by 5 bases and V by 1 base; bases with no gene match: 7. The CDR3 DNA is TGCGCCAGCAGCCAAGGGGGACTAGCTTCGGGAGATACGCAGTATTTT. Protein product: CASSQGGLASGDTQYF.

The chain joins TRBV5-5 to TRBJ2-3; TRBD2 matches 10 bases. J lost 4 bases, V lost 4 bases, and 9 bases had no gene match. Germline-derived CDR1 and CDR2 are SGHKS and YYEKEE (reference sequence). There are 16 residues in the CDR3. CDR3 in amino acids: CASSKEASGSPDTQYF. The CDR3 DNA follows: TGTGCCAGCAGCAAGGAGGCTAGCGGGAGTCCAGATACGCAGTATTTT.

V and J are TRBV6-5 and TRBJ1-2, with a tentative D call TRBD1 (6 bases). Trimming took 8 bases from V and 3 from J, leaving 13 bases between them. This CDR3 has 13 residues. CDR1 is MNHEY, CDR2 SVGAGI, per germline. The CDR3 DNA sequence: TGTGCCAGCGTAAGGGGGAAGGACTATGGCTACACCTTC. Translated, it gives CASVRGKDYGYTF.

This clone was seen a single time. The J gene is TRBJ1-1, the V gene TRBV27; D perhaps matches TRBD1 (5 bases). The length of the CDR3 is 15 residues. V gave up 1 base and J gave up 3 bases, with 12 bases separating them. Per germline, CDR1 MNHEY and CDR2 SMNVEV (reference sequence). The chain's CDR3 is CASSLWGREDTEAFF. In DNA, the CDR3 is TGTGCCAGCAGTTTATGGGGCAGGGAGGACACTGAAGCTTTCTTT.

V usage is TRBV18 and J usage is TRBJ1-5; 8 positions match TRBD1. CDR3 length equals 15 residues. V was clipped by 3 bases and J by 1 base; unmatched bases: 2. Germline V gene sequence: CDR1 KGHSH, CDR2 LQKENI. This CDR3 reads CASSPQGASNQPQHF. The CDR3 nucleotides are TGTGCCAGCTCACCGCAGGGGGCCAGCAATCAGCCCCAGCATTTT.